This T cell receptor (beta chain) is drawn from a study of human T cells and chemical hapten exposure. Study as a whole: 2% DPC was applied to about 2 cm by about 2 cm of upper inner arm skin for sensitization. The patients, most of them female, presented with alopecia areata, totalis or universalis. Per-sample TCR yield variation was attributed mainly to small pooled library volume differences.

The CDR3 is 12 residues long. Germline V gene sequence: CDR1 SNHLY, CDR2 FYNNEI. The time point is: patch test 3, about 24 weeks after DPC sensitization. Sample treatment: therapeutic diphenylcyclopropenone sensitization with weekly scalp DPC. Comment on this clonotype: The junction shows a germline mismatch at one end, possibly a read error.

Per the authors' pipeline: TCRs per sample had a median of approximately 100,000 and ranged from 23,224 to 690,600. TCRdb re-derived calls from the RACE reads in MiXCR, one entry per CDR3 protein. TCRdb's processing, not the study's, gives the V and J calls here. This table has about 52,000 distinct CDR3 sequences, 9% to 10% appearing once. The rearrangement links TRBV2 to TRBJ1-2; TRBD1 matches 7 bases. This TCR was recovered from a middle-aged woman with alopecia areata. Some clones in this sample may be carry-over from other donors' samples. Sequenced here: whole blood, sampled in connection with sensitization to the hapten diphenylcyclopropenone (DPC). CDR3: CVSEFRGYGYTF. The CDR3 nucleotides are TGTGTCAGCGAGTTCAGGGGGTATGGCTACACCTTC.